The entry that follows covers one TCR beta chain sequence. At one of its ends the junction is not consistent with the germline gene, which may arise from a read error. The germline V gene encodes CDR1 SSHAT and CDR2 FNYEAQ (reference sequence). The length of the CDR3 is 16 residues. The data derive from a study of blood T cell repertoires in COVID-19. In the source study's methods: Reference gene primer amplification in the assay estimated nucleated cell counts. TCRdb's table, derived via immunoSEQ multiplex PCR, lists solely in-frame clones and lacks some. The V and J calls and the clone size are those of that table, but D and trimming were determined from the DNA. This sample carries around 260,000 clones, about 90% of them seen once, and the ten largest clones take about 1.6%.

The rearrangement links TRBV7-7 to TRBJ2-7; D is perhaps TRBD1 (6 bases). Material for sequencing was peripheral blood. The clonotype comes from a woman in her 40s who had recovered from COVID-19. The CDR3 DNA is TGTGCTAGCAGCCCGCACCCGACAGGCTTTCAAAGCGAGCAGTACTTC. It encodes CASSPHPTGFQSEQYF.